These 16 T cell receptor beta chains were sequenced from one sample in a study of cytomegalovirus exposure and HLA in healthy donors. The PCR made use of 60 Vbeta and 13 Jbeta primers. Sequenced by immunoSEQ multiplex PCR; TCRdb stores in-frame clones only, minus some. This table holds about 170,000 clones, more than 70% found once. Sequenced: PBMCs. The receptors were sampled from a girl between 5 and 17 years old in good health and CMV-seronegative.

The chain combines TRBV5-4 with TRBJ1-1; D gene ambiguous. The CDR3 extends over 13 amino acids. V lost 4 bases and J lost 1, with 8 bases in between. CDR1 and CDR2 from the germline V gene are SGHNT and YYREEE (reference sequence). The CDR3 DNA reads TGTGCCAGCAGCAAAGACACGAACACTGAAGCTTTCTTT. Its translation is CASSKDTNTEAFF.

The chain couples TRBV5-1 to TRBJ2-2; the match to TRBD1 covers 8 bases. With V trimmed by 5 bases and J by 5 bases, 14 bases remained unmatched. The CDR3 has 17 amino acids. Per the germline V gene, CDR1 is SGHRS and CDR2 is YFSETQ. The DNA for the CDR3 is TGCGCCAGCAGGACAACCCCGGGACAGGCCTATACCGGGGAGCTGTTTTTT. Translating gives CASRTTPGQAYTGELFF.

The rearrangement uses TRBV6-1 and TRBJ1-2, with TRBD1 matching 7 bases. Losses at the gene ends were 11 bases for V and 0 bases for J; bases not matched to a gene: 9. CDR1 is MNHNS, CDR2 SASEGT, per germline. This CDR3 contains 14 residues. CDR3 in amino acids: CASYPGQTNYGYTF. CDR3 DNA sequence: TGTGCCTCCTATCCGGGACAGACTAACTATGGCTACACCTTC.

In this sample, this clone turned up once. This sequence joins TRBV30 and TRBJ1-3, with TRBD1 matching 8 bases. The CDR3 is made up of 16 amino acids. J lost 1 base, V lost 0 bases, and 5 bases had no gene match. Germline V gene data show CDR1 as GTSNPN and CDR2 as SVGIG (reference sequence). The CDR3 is CAWSVGTGPSGNTIYF. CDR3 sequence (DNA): TGTGCCTGGAGTGTTGGGACAGGACCGTCTGGAAACACCATATATTTT.

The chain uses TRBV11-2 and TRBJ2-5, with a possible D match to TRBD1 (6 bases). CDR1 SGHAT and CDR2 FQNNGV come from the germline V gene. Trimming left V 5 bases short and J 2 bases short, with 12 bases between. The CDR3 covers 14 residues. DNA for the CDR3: TGTGCCAGCAGCACGAGGACAGATCAAGAGACCCAGTACTTC. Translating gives CASSTRTDQETQYF.

CDR3: CASSLADSNEASVLHF. Written as DNA, the CDR3 is TGTGCCAGCAGCTTGGCGGACAGCAATGAGGCCTCGGTCCTCCACTTT. The J gene is TRBJ1-6, the V gene TRBV5-5; tentatively, D is TRBD1 (6 bases). Trimming pared 0 bases from V and 15 bases from J, leaving 22 bases between. This CDR3 has 16 residues. Germline V gene sequence: CDR1 SGHKS, CDR2 YYEKEE (reference sequence).

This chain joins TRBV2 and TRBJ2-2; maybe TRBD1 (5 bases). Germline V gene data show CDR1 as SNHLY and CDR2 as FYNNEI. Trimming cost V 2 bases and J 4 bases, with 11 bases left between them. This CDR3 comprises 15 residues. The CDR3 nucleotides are TGTGCCAGCAGTGAAAGACAGCGAACCACCGGGGAGCTGTTTTTT. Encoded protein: CASSERQRTTGELFF.

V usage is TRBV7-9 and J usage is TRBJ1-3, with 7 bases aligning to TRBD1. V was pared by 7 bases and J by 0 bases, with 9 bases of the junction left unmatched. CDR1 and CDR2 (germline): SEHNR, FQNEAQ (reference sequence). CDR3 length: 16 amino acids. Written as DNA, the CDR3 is TGTGCCAGCATTCGACCGGGACAGCACTCTGGAAACACCATATATTTT. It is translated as CASIRPGQHSGNTIYF.

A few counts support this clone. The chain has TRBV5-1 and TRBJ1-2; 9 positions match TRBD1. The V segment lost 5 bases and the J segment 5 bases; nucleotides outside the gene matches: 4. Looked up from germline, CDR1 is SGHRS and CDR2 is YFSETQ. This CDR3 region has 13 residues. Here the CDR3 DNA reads TGCGCCAGCAGTTGGACAGGGGAGTATGGCTACACCTTC. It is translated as CASSWTGEYGYTF.

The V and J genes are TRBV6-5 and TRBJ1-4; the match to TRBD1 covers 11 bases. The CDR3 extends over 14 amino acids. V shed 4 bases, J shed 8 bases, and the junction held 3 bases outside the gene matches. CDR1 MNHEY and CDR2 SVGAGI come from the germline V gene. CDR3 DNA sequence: TGTGCCAGCAGTTTCGGGACAGGGGGAGAAAAACTGTTTTTT. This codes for CASSFGTGGEKLFF.

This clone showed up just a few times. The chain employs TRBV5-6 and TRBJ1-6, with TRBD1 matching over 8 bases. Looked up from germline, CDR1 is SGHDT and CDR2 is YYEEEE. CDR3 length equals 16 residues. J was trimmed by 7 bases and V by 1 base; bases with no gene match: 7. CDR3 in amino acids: CASSLRQGSRNSPLHF. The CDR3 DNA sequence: TGTGCCAGCAGCTTGAGACAGGGGAGCAGGAATTCACCCCTCCACTTT. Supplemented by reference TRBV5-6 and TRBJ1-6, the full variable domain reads DAGVTQSPTHLIKTRGQQVTLRCSPKSGHDTVSWYQQALGQGPQFIFQYYEEEERQRGNFPDRFSGHQFPNYSSELNVNALLLGDSALYLCASSLRQGSRNSPLHFGNGTRLTVT.

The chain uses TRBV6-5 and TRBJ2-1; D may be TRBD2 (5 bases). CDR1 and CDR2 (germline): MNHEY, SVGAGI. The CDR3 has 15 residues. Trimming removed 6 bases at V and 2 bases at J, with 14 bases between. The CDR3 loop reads CASSYSLGTYNEQFF. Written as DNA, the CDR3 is TGTGCCAGCAGCTACAGCCTCGGGACCTACAATGAGCAGTTCTTC.

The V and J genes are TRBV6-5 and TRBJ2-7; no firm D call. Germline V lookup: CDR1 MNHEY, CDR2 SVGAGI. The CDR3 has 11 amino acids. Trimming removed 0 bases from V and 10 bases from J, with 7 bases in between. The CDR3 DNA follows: TGTGCCAGCAGTTACTCGGGCGTTCAGTACTTC. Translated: CASSYSGVQYF.

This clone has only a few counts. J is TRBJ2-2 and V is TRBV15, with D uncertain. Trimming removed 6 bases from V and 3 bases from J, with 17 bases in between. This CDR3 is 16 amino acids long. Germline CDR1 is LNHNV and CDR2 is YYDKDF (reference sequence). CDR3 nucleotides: TGTGCCACCAGAAGTGACATCCCCAGAGACACCGGGGAGCTGTTTTTT. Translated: CATRSDIPRDTGELFF.

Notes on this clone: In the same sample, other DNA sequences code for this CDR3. The DNA of the CDR3 is TGTGCCTGCCGACAGGGGAGTGAAGCTTTCTTT. Translating gives CACRQGSEAFF. The chain joins TRBV30 to TRBJ1-1; 8 bases agree with TRBD1. CDR3 size: 11 residues. After removal of 6 bases from V and 7 bases from J, the junction contained 4 bases not matched to a gene. Germline CDR1 is GTSNPN and CDR2 is SVGIG (reference sequence).

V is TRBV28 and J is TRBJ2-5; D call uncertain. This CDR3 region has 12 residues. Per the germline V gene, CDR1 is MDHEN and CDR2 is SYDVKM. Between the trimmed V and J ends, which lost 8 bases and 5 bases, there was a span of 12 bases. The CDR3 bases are TGTGCCAGCCGAGGAACAAGGGAGACCCAGTACTTC. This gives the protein CASRGTRETQYF.